Detailed here is one TCR beta chain. Its antigen is unidentified. The entry originates in a study of OX40 agonist ivuxolimab in advanced cancers. In the study overall: Every 2 weeks, patients got intravenous ivuxolimab at one of six dose levels (0.01-10 mg/kg). A history of anti-PD-1, anti-PD-L1 or anti-CTLA-4 therapy was acceptable, and approximately 40% had some.

The CDR3 runs to 17 residues. Germline trimming cut 6 bases from V and 4 bases from J; bases unmatched to any gene: 9. In germline, CDR1 is SGHKS, CDR2 YYEKEE (reference sequence). Sequenced by immunoSEQ multiplex PCR; TCRdb stores in-frame clones only, minus some. The sample lists 9,500 to 12,000 clones; about 82% were seen once. Study results and limitations: Within 6 weeks, CD4+ and CD8+ blood T cells expanded clonally at 0.1 to 3.0 mg/kg. More expanded clones were seen, on average, in CD8+ T cells than in CD4+.

The sequence derives from an adult with an advanced solid tumor such as melanoma, head and neck, liver or kidney cancer. The chain recombines TRBV5-5 with TRBJ2-3; 15 positions agree with TRBD2. This sample comprised CD4+ or CD8+ T cells sorted from blood, obtained in a trial of the OX40 agonist ivuxolimab. CDR3 in DNA: TGTGCCAGCAACGGACTAGCGGGGGGGCCGTCATCAGATACGCAGTATTTT. This codes for CASNGLAGGPSSDTQYF.